This T cell receptor beta chain was found in a study of blood T cell repertoires in COVID-19. Participant age was about 18 to 95 years, and participants resided in fewer than 25 US areas. This clone was seen only a few times. Measured with immunoSEQ multiplex PCR; TCRdb has only the in-frame clones, and not every one. The data hold 400,000 or so clones, with roughly 88% observed a single time. The CDR3 length is 15 residues. V lost 3 bases, J lost 7 bases, and 6 bases stayed unmatched. Germline CDR1 and CDR2: SGDLS and YYNGEE. The chain uses TRBV9 and TRBJ2-1; 11 bases line up with TRBD1. This receptor was taken from a man aged 18-30 years who had recovered from COVID-19. Sequenced material: PBMCs or T cells enriched from blood (not recorded which). The CDR3 region has the DNA TGTGCCAGCAGCGCGGGAGGACAGGGGGCGAATGAGCAGTTCTTC. Protein sequence: CASSAGGQGANEQFF.